This TCR beta chain derives from a study of blood T cell repertoires in COVID-19. Sequenced by immunoSEQ multiplex PCR; TCRdb stores in-frame clones only, minus some. This sample yields around 220,000 clones, of which roughly 87% are seen a single time; 1.5% to 2% belongs to the top ten. The clonotype comes from a man in his forties with active or convalescent COVID-19. The sequencing input was peripheral blood.

The CDR3 DNA sequence: TGTGCCAGCAGTGAACGGGGGGAGGGGGAGCTGTTTTTT. Residues: CASSERGEGELFF. The chain couples TRBV2 to TRBJ2-2, with TRBD2 identical over 7 bases. With 2 bases clipped from V and 8 bases from J, the junction kept 2 bases outside the gene matches. This CDR3 contains 13 residues. CDR1 and CDR2 (germline): SNHLY, FYNNEI. The complete variable domain, with remaining parts taken from reference TRBV2 and TRBJ2-2, reads EPEVTQTPSHQVTQMGQEVILRCVPISNHLYFYWYRQILGQKVEFLVSFYNNEISEKSEIFDDQFSVERPDGSNFTLKIRSTKLEDSAMYFCASSERGEGELFFGEGSRLTVL.